This record covers a single TCR beta chain. Measured with immunoSEQ multiplex PCR; TCRdb has only the in-frame clones, and not every one. The repertoire holds fewer than 200,000 clones, more than 90% seen once, with around 1.5% in the top ten. These data belong to a study of control samples from healthy donors and cancer patients. This CDR3 has 13 amino acids. Germline CDR1 SGHNT, CDR2 YYREEE (reference sequence). V was pared by 8 bases and J by 8 bases, with 3 bases of the junction left unmatched. Sequenced input: blood. This clonotype originated in a man in his thirties or forties in good health. V usage is TRBV5-4 and J usage is TRBJ2-1; 14 bases line up with TRBD2. The CDR3 DNA follows: TGTGCCAGAGGGACTAGCGGGAGCCATGAGCAGTTCTTC. Translating gives CARGTSGSHEQFF.